This TCR beta chain derives from a study of blood T cell repertoires in COVID-19. This CDR3 has 16 amino acids. The junction had 6 bases not matched to a gene; V was cut back by 1 base and J by 4 bases. CDR1 SGHTA and CDR2 FQGNSA come from the germline V gene. Per the original methods: From reference gene primer amplification, estimates of nucleated cell counts were derived. The data were produced by immunoSEQ multiplex PCR, yet TCRdb's version contains in-frame clones alone and is incomplete. The V and J calls and clone size come from that table; D and trimming were worked out from the DNA. The table includes tens of thousands of clones, around 89% detected once.

The sequenced sample consisted of peripheral blood. The receptor was isolated from a man aged 50-60 years with active COVID-19. This rearrangement joins TRBV7-2 to TRBJ2-5; 10 nucleotides agree with TRBD2. CDR3 in amino acids: CASSLDASGGRETQYF. CDR3 bases: TGTGCCAGCAGCTTAGATGCTAGCGGGGGACGAGAGACCCAGTACTTC.